This T cell receptor (beta chain) was obtained from a study of cytomegalovirus exposure and HLA in healthy donors. General study findings and limits: In vitro testing confirmed a few CMV-associated chains as specific for CMV antigens.

CDR3 length: 16 amino acids. Germline V gives CDR1 MNHEY, CDR2 SVGAGI. V lost 2 bases to trimming and J lost 6 bases, with 16 bases between them. Researchers ran the PCR with 60 Vbeta and 13 Jbeta primers. In the study's own analysis: Later work found about 80 million unique TCR beta chains, with 9 million to 13 million shared. The data were produced by immunoSEQ multiplex PCR, yet TCRdb's version contains in-frame clones alone and is incomplete. That table supplies the V and J calls and clone size; D and trimming were determined from the DNA. The data contain some 120,000 clones, 70% to 75% of them seen just once; the ten biggest clones take up roughly 1.5%. Note on this clone: Its antigen is as yet unknown.

The clonotype was recovered from a woman between 18 and 29 years old in good health and CMV-seronegative. The gene calls are TRBV6-5 and TRBJ2-2, with a possible D match to TRBD1 (5 bases). The sequencing sample was made of PBMCs. The CDR3 coding sequence is TGTGCCAGCAGTTACCTCCCAAGGGGCCGACCCGGGGAGCTGTTTTTT. The encoded protein is CASSYLPRGRPGELFF.